The clone carrying this T cell receptor (beta chain) was seen at least ten times. This specimen comes from a study of regulatory T cells in long-lasting Graves disease. V was shortened by 6 bases and J by 4 bases, with 7 bases between the two germline ends. The CDR3 has 12 amino acids. CDR1 is LNHDA, CDR2 SQIVND, per germline (reference sequence). Time point here: persistent/refractory GD, antithyroid drugs over 5 years with positive TRAb. Generation of the TCR library employed RNA extracted from PBMCs. Libraries of TCR beta came from iRepertoire HTBI primers plus Arm-PCR of CDR3 regions. Via MiXCR, TCRdb re-called the multiplex PCR reads, giving one row per CDR3 protein. The sample carries a few hundred thousand distinct CDR3 sequences, around a fifth recorded once.

The V and J genes are TRBV19 and TRBJ1-5, with no clear D. The sequencing used peripheral blood mononuclear cells (PBMCs), collected when the disease was refractory, from a patient treated with antithyroid drugs. The TCR originated in a female donor with Graves disease. CDR3 sequence reads: CASSSVNQPQHF. The DNA for the CDR3 is TGTGCCAGTAGCAGTGTGAATCAGCCCCAGCATTTT.